This T cell receptor beta chain was captured by sequencing in a study of shared clonotypes between healthy human individuals (dated by TCRdb to 2019 to 2021). A note on the overall study: A couple of women and a few men aged 18 to 49 years were included in the cohort. For each donor, three plates each were used for CD4 naive and CD4 memory, two plates were used for CD8 naive, and one plate was used for CD8 memory. To estimate repertoire size and how much clonotypes are shared between individuals, the study performed deep sequencing of blood TCR repertoires from roughly five healthy adults. Different laboratories and diverse techniques were used to prepare libraries and sequence TCR repertoires, to increase sequencing depth and limit assay-specific biases. Leukapheresis yielded between about 0.9 and 10 billion PBMCs per donor.

The donors were healthy, HIV-negative adults who had no recently reported acute infections or vaccinations. Only Caucasian adults living in Nashville, Tennessee, USA were represented among the donors. CD4+ T cells were enriched through magnetic negative selection, after which naive cells were positively selected on CD45RA and the remaining negative fraction served as the memory subset. Blood was obtained by leukapheresis, after which PBMCs were separated by Ficoll-Histopaque density gradient centrifugation and cryopreserved in liquid nitrogen vapor phase. Analytical flow cytometry was used to check the purity and quantity of each magnetically sorted T cell population. From each sorted fraction, genomic DNA was isolated and quantified by UV absorbance on a Nanodrop 2000c. Details on this clone: No antigen is known for it. Per-nucleotide qualities are absent, and no much larger clonotype sits a single base away.

Using the deep immunoSEQ assay, TCR CDR3 regions were amplified from genomic DNA by multiplex PCR. Genomic DNA extracted from each cell subset was distributed evenly over all wells of several immunoSEQ 96-well plates, and each plate served as one replicate. For sorted subsets, about 200 ng genomic DNA, equal to about 30,000 T cell genomes, was loaded into each replicate PCR. Purified libraries were measured with a Qubit 3.0 fluorometer, size-checked on a Bioanalyzer 2100, and measured again with the KAPA Library Quantification kit. Every immunoSEQ 96-well plate was sequenced on a separate single-read 150-cycle Illumina NextSeq 550 flow cell. Per the original workflow: Because only junctional sequences without quality scores were contained in the immunoSEQ output, filtering matching that applied to full-length reads could not be performed. Sequences were annotated with PyIR, a Python wrapper for IgBLAST v1.9, using IMGT germline references to assign V/J genes and CDR3. Reads were filtered out if the reads had weak V/J assignments (E-value above 1e-6), no CDR3, stop codons, out-of-frame junctions, or ambiguous translated residues. A V3J clonotype was defined by an identical inferred V gene, J gene, and CDR3 amino acid sequence. Percentage overlap between repertoires was computed as shared unique clonotypes divided by the size of the smaller repertoire. Three approaches were used to assess repertoire richness: RTK rarefaction, the Chao1 estimator, and Recon v2.1 estimates of unobserved clonotypes. For all TCRbeta clonotypes obtained by the gDNA method from a few donors, generation probabilities were computed with OLGA. Sourced from immuneACCESS, this table was stored by TCRdb with only in-frame sequences that have V and J called. A share of the clones is absent; for the studies checked, an unresolved V gene accounts for under half, and the remainder has no known explanation. Clone size and V and J calls were adopted from that table, with D and trimming inferred from the DNA. The sample table records approximately 350,000 clones; approximately 74% of these occur just once. Around a tenth of the sample is held by the ten biggest clonotypes.

The full study reports these points: Approximately 5% of naive CD4, 3.5% of naive CD8, roughly 2.4% of memory CD4, and around 0.42% of memory CD8 clonotypes were shared across four donors. Sampling was restricted to blood, and TCR repertoires in tissues likely differ from the TCR repertoires found in blood. Naive subsets generally had larger estimated clonotype richness than memory subsets. Even with the large sequencing depth, rarefaction of the sorted-subset datasets indicated that sequencing was incomplete. Pairwise subsampling indicated that sequencing depth was expected to affect the degree of clonotype sharing among donors. The small number of donors limited the genetic and exposure-history diversity represented. Clonotypes shared by all four sorted-subset donors showed higher generation probabilities than non-shared clonotypes.

V and J are truncated by 0 bases and 6 bases respectively, leaving an intervening sequence of 11 bases. Sequences SGHDN (CDR1) and FVKESK (CDR2) are obtained from the germline V gene. There are 14 amino acids in the CDR3, from cysteine to phenylalanine inclusive. This entry keeps only the CDR3 DNA: 42 bases, framed from base 1. The receptor was isolated from a man aged 30-40 years in good health. Recombination linked TRBV14 to TRBJ1-2, with the D gene not confidently named. Sequenced input: memory CD4+ T cells sorted from blood. The cell subset or site label for this specimen denotes: CD45RA-negative fraction. The sequence in DNA is TGTGCCAGCAGCCAAGACCCCGGCTTGGATGGCTACACCTTC. Its protein product is CASSQDPGLDGYTF.